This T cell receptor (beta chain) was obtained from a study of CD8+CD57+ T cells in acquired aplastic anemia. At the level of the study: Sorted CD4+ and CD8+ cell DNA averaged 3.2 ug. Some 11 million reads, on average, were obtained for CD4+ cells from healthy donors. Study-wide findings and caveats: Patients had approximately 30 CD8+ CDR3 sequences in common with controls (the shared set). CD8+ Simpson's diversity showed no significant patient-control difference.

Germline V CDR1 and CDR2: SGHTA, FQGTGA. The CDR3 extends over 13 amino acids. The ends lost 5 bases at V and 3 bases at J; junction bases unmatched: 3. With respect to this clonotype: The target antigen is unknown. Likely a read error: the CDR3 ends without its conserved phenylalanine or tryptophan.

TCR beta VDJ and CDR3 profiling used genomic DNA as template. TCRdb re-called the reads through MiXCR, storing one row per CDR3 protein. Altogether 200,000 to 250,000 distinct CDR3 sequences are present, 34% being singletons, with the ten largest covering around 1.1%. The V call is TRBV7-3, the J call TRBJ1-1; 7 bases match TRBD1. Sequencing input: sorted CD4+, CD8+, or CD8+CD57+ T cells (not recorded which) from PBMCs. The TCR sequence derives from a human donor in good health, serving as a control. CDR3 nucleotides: TGTGCCAGCAGCCGGGACAGCCACACTGAAGCTTTCCTT. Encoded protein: CASSRDSHTEAFL.